This T cell receptor beta chain was recovered during a study of T cell responses to AZD1222 COVID-19 vaccine. Study-level points and caveats: Among spike-specific TCRs, nearly half reportedly target unmutated variant regions.

Sequencing was performed with immunoSEQ multiplex PCR; in TCRdb, only in-frame clones are kept and a portion is missing. Of about 150,000 clones in the sample, about 90% were seen once. V gave up 8 bases and J gave up 2 bases, with 12 bases separating them. Germline lookup yields CDR1 MRHNA and CDR2 SNTAGT. The CDR3 contains 13 residues. In the case of this clone: The antigen is unknown.

V is TRBV6-4 and J is TRBJ1-1; D is unclear. This TCR derives from an adult in good health. The source was peripheral blood, collected on day 0 of AZD1222 vaccination. CDR3 residues: CASSNAGNTEAFF. In DNA form, the CDR3 reads TGTGCCAGCTCGAATGCGGGAAACACTGAAGCTTTCTTT.